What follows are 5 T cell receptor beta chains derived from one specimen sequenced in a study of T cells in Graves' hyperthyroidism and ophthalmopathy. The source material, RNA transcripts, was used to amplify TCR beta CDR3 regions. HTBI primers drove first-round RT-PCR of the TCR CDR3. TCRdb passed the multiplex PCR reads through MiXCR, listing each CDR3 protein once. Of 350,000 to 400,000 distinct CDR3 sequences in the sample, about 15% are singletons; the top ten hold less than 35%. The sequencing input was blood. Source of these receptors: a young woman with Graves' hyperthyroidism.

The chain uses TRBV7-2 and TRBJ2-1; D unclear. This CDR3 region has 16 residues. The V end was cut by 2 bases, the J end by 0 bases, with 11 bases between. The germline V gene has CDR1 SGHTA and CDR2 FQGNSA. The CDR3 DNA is TGTGCCAGCAGCTTACGGAGACTCCGCTCCTACAATGAGCAGTTCTTC. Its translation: CASSLRRLRSYNEQFF.

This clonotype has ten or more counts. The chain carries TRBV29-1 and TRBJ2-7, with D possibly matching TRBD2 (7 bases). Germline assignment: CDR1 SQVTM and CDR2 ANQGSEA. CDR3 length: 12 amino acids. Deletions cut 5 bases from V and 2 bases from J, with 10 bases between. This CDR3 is CSVREGAYEQYF. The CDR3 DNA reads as TGCAGCGTTAGGGAGGGGGCCTACGAGCAGTACTTC.

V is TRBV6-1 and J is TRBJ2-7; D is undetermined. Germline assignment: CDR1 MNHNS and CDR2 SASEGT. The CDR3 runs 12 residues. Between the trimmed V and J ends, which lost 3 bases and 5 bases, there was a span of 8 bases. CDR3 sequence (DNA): TGTGCCAGCAGTGATGATGGCGACGAGCAGTACTTC. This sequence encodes CASSDDGDEQYF.

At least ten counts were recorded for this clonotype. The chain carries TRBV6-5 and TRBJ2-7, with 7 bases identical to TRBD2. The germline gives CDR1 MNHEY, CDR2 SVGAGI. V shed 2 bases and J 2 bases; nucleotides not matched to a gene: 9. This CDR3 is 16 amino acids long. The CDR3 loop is CASSYDSSGGPYEQYF. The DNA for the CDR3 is TGTGCCAGCAGTTACGATTCTAGCGGAGGTCCCTACGAGCAGTACTTC.

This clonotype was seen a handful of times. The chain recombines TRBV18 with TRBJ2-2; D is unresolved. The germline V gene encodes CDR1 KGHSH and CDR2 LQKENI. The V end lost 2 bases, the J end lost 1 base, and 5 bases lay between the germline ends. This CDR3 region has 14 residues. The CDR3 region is CASSPYQNTGELFF. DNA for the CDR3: TGTGCCAGCTCACCATACCAGAACACCGGGGAGCTGTTTTTT.